The clone carrying this T cell receptor (beta chain) has a count of ten or more. With MiXCR, TCRdb reprocessed the PCR reads. The sample shows about 33,000 clones, approximately 11% of them seen only once. Trimming removed 4 bases from V and 0 bases from J, with 7 bases in between. CDR1 and CDR2 (germline): LGHNA, YNFKEQ. The CDR3 runs to 13 residues. This specimen belongs to a study of metastatic and nonmetastatic thyroid tumors. As for the study in general: Repertoires of blood and of tissue (tumor or nodule) from malignant and benign thyroid patients were compared.

Thyroid surgery took place with no prior treatment in any patient. Source material: blood. The gene calls are TRBV4-2 and TRBJ2-7; a weak D match, TRBD2 (5 bases). The sequence came from a female donor with papillary thyroid cancer or a benign thyroid nodule (not recorded which). Some clones in this sample may be carry-over from other donors' samples. The CDR3 spells CASSRAGSYEQYF. CDR3 bases: TGTGCCAGCAGCCGGGCGGGCTCCTACGAGCAGTACTTC.